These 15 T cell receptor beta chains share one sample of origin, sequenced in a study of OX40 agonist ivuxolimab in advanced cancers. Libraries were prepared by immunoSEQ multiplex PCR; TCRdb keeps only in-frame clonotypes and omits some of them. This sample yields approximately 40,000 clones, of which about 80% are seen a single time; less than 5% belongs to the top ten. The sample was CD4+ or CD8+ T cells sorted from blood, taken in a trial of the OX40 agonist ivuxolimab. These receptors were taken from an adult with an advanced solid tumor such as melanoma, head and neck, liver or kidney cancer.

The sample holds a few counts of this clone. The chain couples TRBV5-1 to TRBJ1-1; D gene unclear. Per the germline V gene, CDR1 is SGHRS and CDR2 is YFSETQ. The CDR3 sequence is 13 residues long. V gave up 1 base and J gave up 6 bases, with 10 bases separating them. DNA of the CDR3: TGCGCCAGCAGCTTGCTGGAGAAGGCTGAAGCTTTCTTT. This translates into CASSLLEKAEAFF.

This CDR3 reads CASSEGPYEQYF. The DNA of the CDR3 is TGTGCCAGCAGTGAAGGGCCGTACGAGCAGTACTTC. V gene TRBV2 combines with J gene TRBJ2-7; D uncertain. The length of the CDR3 is 12 residues. The V and J ends lost 1 base and 4 bases respectively, with 5 bases between them. Germline CDR1 SNHLY, CDR2 FYNNEI.

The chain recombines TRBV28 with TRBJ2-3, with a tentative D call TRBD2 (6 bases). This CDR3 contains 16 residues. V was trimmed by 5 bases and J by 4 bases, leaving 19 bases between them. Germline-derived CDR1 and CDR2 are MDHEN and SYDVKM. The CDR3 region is CASSPPGGGGSDTQYF. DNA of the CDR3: TGTGCCAGCAGTCCTCCCGGGGGTGGGGGATCAGATACGCAGTATTTT.

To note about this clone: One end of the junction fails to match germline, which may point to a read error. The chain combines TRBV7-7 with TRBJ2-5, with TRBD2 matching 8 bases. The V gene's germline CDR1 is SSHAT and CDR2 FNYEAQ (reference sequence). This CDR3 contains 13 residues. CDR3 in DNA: TGTGCTAGCAGCTTAGCGGGGTTGGAGACCCAGTACTTC. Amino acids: CASSLAGLETQYF.

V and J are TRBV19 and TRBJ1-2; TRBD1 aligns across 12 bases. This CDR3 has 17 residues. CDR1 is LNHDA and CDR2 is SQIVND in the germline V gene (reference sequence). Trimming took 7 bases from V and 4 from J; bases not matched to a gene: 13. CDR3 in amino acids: CASTLTGTGGVGYGYTF. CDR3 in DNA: TGTGCCAGTACTCTAACCGGGACAGGGGGCGTTGGCTATGGCTACACCTTC.

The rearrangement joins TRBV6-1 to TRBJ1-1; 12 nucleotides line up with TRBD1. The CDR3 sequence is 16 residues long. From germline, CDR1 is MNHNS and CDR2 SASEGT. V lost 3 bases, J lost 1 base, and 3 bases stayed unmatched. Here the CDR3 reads CASSEGQGAWNTEAFF. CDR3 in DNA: TGTGCCAGCAGTGAGGGACAGGGGGCCTGGAACACTGAAGCTTTCTTT.

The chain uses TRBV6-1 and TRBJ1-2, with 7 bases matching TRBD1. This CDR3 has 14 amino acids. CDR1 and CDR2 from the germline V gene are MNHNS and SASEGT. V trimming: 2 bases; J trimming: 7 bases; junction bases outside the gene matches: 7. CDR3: CASSELDREGGYTF. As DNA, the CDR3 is TGTGCCAGCAGTGAACTTGACAGGGAAGGTGGCTACACCTTC.

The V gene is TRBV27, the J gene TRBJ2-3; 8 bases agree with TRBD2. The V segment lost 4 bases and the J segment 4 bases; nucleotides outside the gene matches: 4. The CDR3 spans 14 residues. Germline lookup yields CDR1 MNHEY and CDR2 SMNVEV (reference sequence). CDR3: CASSYRTSSDTQYF. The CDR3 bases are TGTGCCAGCAGTTACCGGACTAGCTCAGATACGCAGTATTTT.

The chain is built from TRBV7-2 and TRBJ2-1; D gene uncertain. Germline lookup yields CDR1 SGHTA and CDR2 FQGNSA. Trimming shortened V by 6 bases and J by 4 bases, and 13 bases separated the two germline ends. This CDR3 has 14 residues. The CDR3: CASSFAREYNEQFF. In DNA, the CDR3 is TGTGCCAGCAGTTTTGCCCGAGAATACAATGAGCAGTTCTTC. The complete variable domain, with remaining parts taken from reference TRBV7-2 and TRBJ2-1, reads GAGVSQSPSNKVTEKGKDVELRCDPISGHTALYWYRQSLGQGLEFLIYFQGNSAPDKSGLPSDRFSAERTGGSVSTLTIQRTQQEDSAVYLCASSFAREYNEQFFGPGTRLTVL.

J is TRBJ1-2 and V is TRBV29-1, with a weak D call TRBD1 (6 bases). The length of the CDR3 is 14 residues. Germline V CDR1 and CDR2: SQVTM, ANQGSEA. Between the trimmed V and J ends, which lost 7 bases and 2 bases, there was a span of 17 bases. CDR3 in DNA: TGCAGCGCAACCGGCGGCAGGGGCAACTATGGCTACACCTTC. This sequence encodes CSATGGRGNYGYTF.

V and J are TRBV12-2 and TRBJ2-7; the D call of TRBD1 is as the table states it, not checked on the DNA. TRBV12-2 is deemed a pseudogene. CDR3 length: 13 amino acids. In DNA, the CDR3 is TGTGCAAGTCGCAAGGACACCTCCTACGAGCAGTACTTC. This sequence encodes CASRKDTSYEQYF.

This CDR3 is CASSPTGNTGELFF. The CDR3 DNA is TGTGCCAGCAGCCCCACAGGGAACACCGGGGAGCTGTTTTTT. The chain recombines TRBV7-6 with TRBJ2-2; D perhaps matches TRBD1 (5 bases). V dropped 5 bases and J dropped 1 base, with 8 bases sitting between them. CDR3 length equals 14 residues. Germline loops: CDR1 SGHVS, CDR2 FNYEAQ.

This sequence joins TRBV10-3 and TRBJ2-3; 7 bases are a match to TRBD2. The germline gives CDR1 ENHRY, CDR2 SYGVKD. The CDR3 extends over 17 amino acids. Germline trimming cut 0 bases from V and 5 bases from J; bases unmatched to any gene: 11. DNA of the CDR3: TGTGCCATCAGTGAGTCCGGGCCCAGCGGGAAGAGAGATACGCAGTATTTT. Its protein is CAISESGPSGKRDTQYF.

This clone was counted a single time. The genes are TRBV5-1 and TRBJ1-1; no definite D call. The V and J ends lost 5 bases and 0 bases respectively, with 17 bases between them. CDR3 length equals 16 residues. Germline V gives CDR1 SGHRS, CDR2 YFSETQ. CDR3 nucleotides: TGCGCCAGCAGACCTAACACCGGGAGAGTGAACACTGAAGCTTTCTTT. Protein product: CASRPNTGRVNTEAFF.

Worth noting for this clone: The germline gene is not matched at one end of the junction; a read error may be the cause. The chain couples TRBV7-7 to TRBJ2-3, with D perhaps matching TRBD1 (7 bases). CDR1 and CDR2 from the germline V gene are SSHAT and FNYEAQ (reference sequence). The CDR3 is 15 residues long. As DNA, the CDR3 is TGTGCTAGCAGCTTAGGAGGGGGCGCGGCAGATACGCAGTATTTT. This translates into CASSLGGGAADTQYF.